This T cell receptor beta chain was found in a study of T cell responses to AZD1222 COVID-19 vaccine. Whole-study findings and limits: Clonal diversity was possibly underestimated, and the donors were mostly white British, with more females. At study baseline, merely several AZD1222 recipients were seropositive. None of the repertoires were sampled until the peak T cell response had passed. Unmutated variant regions are reportedly the target of nearly half of TCRs that are spike-specific.

The method was immunoSEQ multiplex PCR; TCRdb's version includes in-frame clones alone and lacks a portion of them. Of roughly 100,000 clones listed, about 87% are singletons. Trimming cost V 6 bases and J 18 bases; bases outside gene matches: 14. Germline assignment: CDR1 MNHEY and CDR2 SMNVEV (reference sequence). CDR3 length: 13 amino acids. A word on this clone: What it recognizes is unknown.

The chain is built from TRBV27 and TRBJ1-6; 7 bases fit TRBD1. The sample in question was peripheral blood, obtained on day 0 of AZD1222 vaccination. The TCR was taken from an adult in good health. CDR3 amino acids: CASRPNTGDKAHF. The CDR3 DNA reads as TGTGCCAGCAGGCCGAATACAGGGGATAAGGCCCACTTT.